These 29 T cell receptor beta chains were all obtained from the same sample, sequenced in a study of T-cell memory formation after mild COVID-19. MiXCR, run by TCRdb on the 5' RACE reads, gives a single entry per CDR3 protein. The top ten clones hold about a fifth of a sample with hundreds of thousands of distinct CDR3 sequences, roughly 15% of them seen once. Sequenced material: PBMCs or a T cell subset sorted from them (not recorded which). These receptors all stem from a man younger than 35 who had mild COVID-19 (a few samples of this study predate the infection). Cell type and time point are not known.

This clonotype occurred a few times. The V and J genes are TRBV7-2 and TRBJ2-7; D is unclear. Germline assignment: CDR1 SGHTA and CDR2 FQGNSA. The CDR3 is 13 residues long. V was shortened by 1 base and J by 5 bases, with 9 bases between the two germline ends. The CDR3 coding sequence is TGTGCCAGCAGCTTAGATTTTTTGGACGAGCAGTACTTC. This gives the protein CASSLDFLDEQYF.

This chain connects TRBV4-2 to TRBJ2-5, with a tentative D call TRBD2 (5 bases). Germline CDR1 LGHNA, CDR2 YNFKEQ. V was trimmed by 1 base and J by 5 bases, leaving 14 bases between them. This CDR3 is 15 amino acids long. The CDR3 nucleotides read TGTGCCAGCAGCCAAGGTTTAGCCAGAGGGGAGACCCAGTACTTC. It is translated as CASSQGLARGETQYF.

A few counts support this clonotype. The genes are TRBV20-1 and TRBJ2-7, with D unresolved. CDR1 is DFQATT, CDR2 SNEGSKA, per germline (reference sequence). The V end lost 5 bases, the J end lost 3 bases, and 14 bases lay between the germline ends. The CDR3 runs 13 residues. CDR3: CSAPDGRGYEQYV. CDR3 nucleotide sequence: TGCAGTGCTCCAGACGGCCGAGGCTACGAGCAGTACGTC.

In regard to this clonotype: At one boundary the junction diverges from the germline segment, which might be a read error. This chain joins TRBV4-1 and TRBJ2-3; 13 bases map to TRBD2. This CDR3 has 16 amino acids. Germline assignment: CDR1 MGHRA and CDR2 YSYEKL. The CDR3 DNA reads as TGCGCCAGCAGCCCCGGGACTAGCGGGGCCACAGATCCGCAGTATTTT. Amino acids: CASSPGTSGATDPQYF.

The chain uses TRBV7-2 and TRBJ2-3; the D gene could be TRBD1 or TRBD2 (7 bases each). There are 13 residues in the CDR3. CDR1 is SGHTA, CDR2 FQGNSA, per germline. Deletions cut 4 bases from V and 6 bases from J, with 11 bases between. The CDR3 bases are TGTGCCAGCAGCTCCCAGGGGGGGGATACGCAGTATTTT. Protein sequence: CASSSQGGDTQYF. The full variable domain, completed using reference TRBV7-2 and TRBJ2-3, is GAGVSQSPSNKVTEKGKDVELRCDPISGHTALYWYRQSLGQGLEFLIYFQGNSAPDKSGLPSDRFSAERTGGSVSTLTIQRTQQEDSAVYLCASSSQGGDTQYFGPGTRLTVL.

In this sample, this clonotype turned up many times. The chain joins TRBV7-3 to TRBJ2-2; D unclear. The CDR3 is 18 residues long. V was cut by 1 base and J by 4 bases, with 19 bases left in between. Germline assignment: CDR1 SGHTA and CDR2 FQGTGA. CDR3 loop: CASSLNPSRLVTTGELFF. CDR3 bases: TGTGCCAGCAGCTTAAATCCCTCTCGGCTAGTAACCACCGGGGAGCTGTTTTTT.

This clonotype was detected only a few times. The chain recombines TRBV6-5 with TRBJ1-2, with unresolved D. The V gene lost 0 bases and the J gene lost 8 bases, with 13 bases spanning the gap. The CDR3 is 14 amino acids. Germline assignment: CDR1 MNHEY and CDR2 SVGAGI. For the CDR3, the DNA is TGTGCCAGCAGTTACTCACGGGCAACTGTCGGCTACACCTTC. This sequence encodes CASSYSRATVGYTF.

This clonotype came up many times. V is TRBV13 and J is TRBJ2-7; D is possibly TRBD2 (5 bases). The V gene's germline CDR1 is PRHDT and CDR2 FYEKMQ (reference sequence). The CDR3 is 12 residues long. Between the trimmed V and J ends, which lost 3 bases and 4 bases, there was a span of 7 bases. CDR3 nucleotide sequence: TGTGCCAGCAGCTTCCGGGGTTACGAGCAGTACTTC. Encoded protein: CASSFRGYEQYF.

The sample holds a few counts of this clonotype. The rearrangement links TRBV4-2 to TRBJ2-1; 7 nucleotides align to TRBD1. Germline V lookup: CDR1 LGHNA, CDR2 YNFKEQ. This CDR3 has 16 amino acids. V lost 1 base to trimming and J lost 8 bases; unmatched junction nucleotides: 11. CDR3 DNA sequence: TGTGCCAGCAGCCAAGGTGGGACCAGAGGGGGCTATGAGCAGTTCTTC. Protein: CASSQGGTRGGYEQFF.

The chain is built from TRBV7-9 and TRBJ2-7; 8 bases fit TRBD2. The J segment lost 3 bases and the V segment lost 3 bases, leaving 13 bases of the junction unmatched. The CDR3 is 17 amino acids. Per the germline V gene, CDR1 is SEHNR and CDR2 is FQNEAQ (reference sequence). CDR3 sequence: CASSFGAAGGLNYEQYF. CDR3 sequence (DNA): TGTGCCAGCAGCTTCGGGGCCGCGGGGGGCCTCAACTACGAGCAGTACTTC.

This clonotype came up a few times. The CDR3 region is CASSWDSPSYEQYF. CDR3 sequence (DNA): TGCGCCAGCAGCTGGGACAGTCCCTCATACGAGCAGTACTTC. The J gene is TRBJ2-7, the V gene TRBV5-1, with 7 bases identical to TRBD1. V lost 3 bases and J lost 4; bases outside the gene matches: 7. CDR1 is SGHRS and CDR2 is YFSETQ in the germline V gene. This CDR3 contains 14 residues.

The V and J genes are TRBV29-1 and TRBJ2-7; 7 bases are a match to TRBD1. The CDR3 has 16 residues. J lost 4 bases, V lost 4 bases, and 16 bases had no gene match. Germline V gene sequence: CDR1 SQVTM, CDR2 ANQGSEA. The CDR3 region is CSVGHRSGGIGYEQYF. CDR3 DNA sequence: TGCAGCGTTGGGCACAGGTCAGGGGGTATAGGATACGAGCAGTACTTC.

This clonotype was recorded a few times. The CDR3 sequence: CSVDPAGASGDTQYF. The CDR3 DNA is TGCAGCGTTGATCCCGCGGGGGCCAGCGGGGATACGCAGTATTTT. The chain couples TRBV29-1 to TRBJ2-3; the D gene is possibly TRBD2 (7 bases). The CDR3 runs 15 residues. Germline V CDR1 and CDR2: SQVTM, ANQGSEA. Trimming left V 3 bases short and J 6 bases short, with 19 bases between.

This clonotype was detected a few times. The rearrangement joins TRBV7-9 to TRBJ1-2, with 9 bases aligning to TRBD1. V lost 5 bases to trimming and J lost 8 bases; unmatched junction nucleotides: 9. The CDR3 runs 14 residues. CDR1 is SEHNR and CDR2 is FQNEAQ in the germline V gene (reference sequence). CDR3 sequence (DNA): TGTGCCAGCAGCCGAACCGGACAGGGGTGGGGCTACACCTTC. Translated, it gives CASSRTGQGWGYTF.

This clonotype was recorded many times. This rearrangement joins TRBV12-3 or TRBV12-4 to TRBJ1-1, with D unclear. V gave up 7 bases and J gave up 4 bases, with 16 bases separating them. The CDR3 is 14 residues long. Written as DNA, the CDR3 is TGTGCCAGCACCCCCGTCAATCGGGGCACTGAAGCTTTCTTT. This codes for CASTPVNRGTEAFF.

This clonotype was seen repeatedly, ten times or more. V is TRBV6-4 and J is TRBJ2-1; 8 positions agree with TRBD2. The CDR3 has 15 residues. The ends lost 0 bases at V and 2 bases at J; junction bases unmatched: 0. CDR1 is MRHNA and CDR2 is SNTAGT in the germline V gene. CDR3 sequence reads: CASSDSSGAYNEQFF. CDR3 sequence (DNA): TGTGCCAGCAGTGACTCTAGCGGGGCCTACAATGAGCAGTTCTTC.

This clonotype came up many times. The chain combines TRBV3-1 with TRBJ2-7; D is perhaps TRBD2 (5 bases). V was pared by 3 bases and J by 4 bases, with 16 bases between. This CDR3 has 15 amino acids. Germline V gene sequence: CDR1 LGHDT, CDR2 YNNKEL (reference sequence). In DNA form, the CDR3 reads TGTGCCAGCAGCCAGCGAGGCCTTGGAGGTTACGAGCAGTACTTC. It translates to CASSQRGLGGYEQYF.

This clonotype was picked up a small number of times. A junction boundary mismatches the germline segment, possibly from a read error. This sequence joins TRBV9 and TRBJ2-1; D gene ambiguous. CDR3 size: 14 residues. CDR1 is SGDLS, CDR2 YYNGEE, per germline. Here the CDR3 reads CASSEKSSYTEQFF. CDR3 coding DNA: TGTGCCAGCAGTGAAAAGAGCTCCTACACTGAGCAGTTCTTC.

The V gene is TRBV2, the J gene TRBJ1-5, with D unresolved. CDR1 SNHLY and CDR2 FYNNEI come from the germline V gene. The length of the CDR3 is 14 residues. V dropped 5 bases and J dropped 4 bases, with 12 bases sitting between them. The CDR3 nucleotides are TGTGCCAGCAGTCTCGTCAGGCCGAATCAGCCCCAGCATTTT. Its translation: CASSLVRPNQPQHF.

The chain joins TRBV2 to TRBJ2-1; D may be TRBD1 or TRBD2 (6 bases each). The CDR3 consists of 13 residues. Trimming stripped 3 bases from V and 8 bases from J, with 11 bases between. Germline assignment: CDR1 SNHLY and CDR2 FYNNEI. CDR3: CASSDLGGYEQFF. The CDR3 nucleotides read TGTGCCAGCAGTGACCTAGGGGGGTATGAGCAGTTCTTC.

This clonotype appeared a few times. The V gene is TRBV9, the J gene TRBJ2-3; the D gene is possibly TRBD2 (5 bases). The CDR3 totals 13 residues. Trimming removed 5 bases at V and 4 bases at J, with 11 bases between. The germline CDR1 and CDR2 sequences are SGDLS and YYNGEE. The CDR3 DNA is TGTGCCAGCAGGAGGGATGGGTCAGATACGCAGTATTTT. Translation: CASRRDGSDTQYF.

The genes are TRBV4-3 and TRBJ2-4; TRBD2 matches 7 bases. Looked up from germline, CDR1 is LGHNA and CDR2 is YSLEER. V was pared by 0 bases and J by 7 bases, with 6 bases of the junction left unmatched. This CDR3 is built from 15 residues. The CDR3 DNA sequence: TGCGCCAGCAGCCAAGAATTGAGTAGCGGGAACATTCAGTACTTC. It is translated as CASSQELSSGNIQYF.

The chain links TRBV7-9 to TRBJ2-3; 8 bases line up with TRBD2. The V gene's germline CDR1 is SEHNR and CDR2 FQNEAQ (reference sequence). The CDR3 has 15 amino acids. J was trimmed by 2 bases and V by 0 bases; bases with no gene match: 1. This CDR3 reads CASSLAAGATDTQYF. For the CDR3, the DNA is TGTGCCAGCAGCTTAGCAGCGGGGGCCACAGATACGCAGTATTTT.

This clonotype showed up just a few times. The genes are TRBV12-3 or TRBV12-4 and TRBJ1-6; D is unresolved. V lost 3 bases and J lost 8, with 11 bases in between. This CDR3 has 14 residues. The CDR3: CASSFKGYHSPLHF. For the CDR3, the DNA is TGTGCCAGCAGTTTTAAAGGGTATCATTCACCCCTCCACTTT.

The sample holds a few counts of this clonotype. This chain links TRBV5-5 with TRBJ2-3; the D is unclear. The V end lost 6 bases, the J end lost 2 bases, and 10 bases lay between the germline ends. This CDR3 is 13 amino acids long. CDR1 is SGHKS and CDR2 is YYEKEE in the germline V gene (reference sequence). CDR3 residues: CASIQANTDTQYF. CDR3 nucleotide sequence: TGTGCCAGCATCCAAGCCAACACAGATACGCAGTATTTT.

This clonotype turned up a few times. The chain uses TRBV6-5 and TRBJ2-4, with a possible D match to TRBD2 (6 bases). Trimming took 5 bases from V and 1 from J, leaving 18 bases between them. This CDR3 is 17 amino acids long. Germline V gene lookup returns CDR1 MNHEY and CDR2 SVGAGI. CDR3 region: CASSDPRRGRAKNIQYF. The CDR3 bases are TGTGCCAGCAGTGACCCCAGGAGGGGCCGGGCCAAAAACATTCAGTACTTC.

This clonotype was seen only a few times. The V and J genes are TRBV4-2 and TRBJ2-6, with 8 nucleotides matching TRBD1. This CDR3 has 15 residues. Germline CDR1 and CDR2: LGHNA and YNFKEQ. Trimming took 4 bases from V and 3 from J; bases not matched to a gene: 2. CDR3 nucleotide sequence: TGTGCCAGCAGCCTACAGGGGGATGGGGCCAACGTCCTGACTTTC. It codes for CASSLQGDGANVLTF.

In this sample, this clonotype turned up a few times. The rearrangement joins TRBV7-2 to TRBJ2-2; D is unresolved. The CDR3 is 17 residues long. Per the germline V gene, CDR1 is SGHTA and CDR2 is FQGNSA. V was trimmed by 5 bases and J by 0 bases, leaving 16 bases between them. DNA for the CDR3: TGTGCCAGCAGCCAAAACGTTGAGGTACCGAACACCGGGGAGCTGTTTTTT. Its protein is CASSQNVEVPNTGELFF.

In its sample, this clonotype was seen a few times. The rearrangement joins TRBV24-1 to TRBJ2-5, with TRBD1 as a possible D gene (5 bases). Trimming removed 2 bases at V and 1 base at J, with 10 bases between. The germline V gene encodes CDR1 KGHDR and CDR2 SFDVKD. The CDR3 runs to 15 residues. CDR3 nucleotides: TGTGCCACCAGTGATTCTCGGCAGGGCCAAGAGACCCAGTACTTC. Amino acid sequence: CATSDSRQGQETQYF.